Below, 9 T cell receptor beta chains from the same sample are listed, as sequenced in a study of cytomegalovirus exposure and HLA in healthy donors. 60 Vbeta and 13 Jbeta primers were used in PCR. Clones were read by immunoSEQ multiplex PCR, and TCRdb kept only the in-frame ones, dropping some. Of about 99,000 clones in the sample, about 80% are singletons; the top ten hold under 6.5%. The sequenced material came from PBMCs. These receptors came from a man aged 60 to 75 in good health and CMV-seropositive.

The chain joins TRBV5-1 to TRBJ1-1; D remains unclear. The CDR3 covers 14 residues. The V end lost 2 bases, the J end lost 4 bases, and 12 bases lay between the germline ends. Germline CDR1 is SGHRS and CDR2 is YFSETQ. The CDR3 DNA follows: TGCGCCAGCAGCTTTAATTCCCTCGGCACTGAAGCTTTCTTT. Residues: CASSFNSLGTEAFF.

This clone was recorded only once. V and J are TRBV28 and TRBJ1-5; TRBD1 matches 7 bases. The CDR3 spans 16 residues. Germline lookup yields CDR1 MDHEN and CDR2 SYDVKM. V shed 5 bases and J 2 bases; nucleotides not matched to a gene: 9. The CDR3 sequence: CASSLFRTGGNQPQHF. The CDR3 nucleotides read TGTGCCAGCAGTCTTTTTAGGACAGGCGGCAATCAGCCCCAGCATTTT.

As regards this clone: One end of the junction fails to match germline, which may point to a read error. CDR3 DNA sequence: TGTTCCAGCAGCCGCTATTCCGGGACAGGGGACACTGAAGCTTTCTTT. This codes for CSSSRYSGTGDTEAFF. J is TRBJ1-1 and V is TRBV7-9; TRBD1 matches 10 bases. CDR3 length: 16 amino acids. Germline assignment: CDR1 SEHNR and CDR2 FQNEAQ (reference sequence).

This clone turned up a few times. This chain links TRBV6-5 with TRBJ2-2; tentative D call: TRBD2 (7 bases). Trimming left V 2 bases short and J 6 bases short, with 13 bases between. In germline, CDR1 is MNHEY, CDR2 SVGAGI. The CDR3 is 15 residues long. The DNA of the CDR3 is TGTGCCAGCAGTTACGGGGGGGCAGGTTCCGGGGAGCTGTTTTTT. It translates to CASSYGGAGSGELFF.

The chain has TRBV15 and TRBJ2-3; 10 bases map to TRBD2. This CDR3 comprises 18 residues. From germline, CDR1 is LNHNV and CDR2 YYDKDF (reference sequence). J was trimmed by 1 base and V by 1 base; bases with no gene match: 8. The CDR3 here is CATSRVIGTSGGTDTQYF. The CDR3 nucleotides are TGTGCCACCAGCAGAGTTATTGGAACTAGCGGGGGCACAGATACGCAGTATTTT.

V usage is TRBV28 and J usage is TRBJ1-5; 7 bases match TRBD1. V was clipped by 6 bases and J by 4 bases; unmatched bases: 3. The CDR3 is 13 residues long. CDR1 is MDHEN and CDR2 is SYDVKM in the germline V gene. CDR3 amino acids: CASRRQGNQPQHF. In DNA form, the CDR3 reads TGTGCCAGCAGGCGACAGGGTAATCAGCCCCAGCATTTT.

The V call is TRBV6-1, the J call TRBJ2-1, with D possibly matching TRBD1 (5 bases). V shed 0 bases and J shed 15 bases, with 15 bases lying between them. Germline CDR1 and CDR2: MNHNS and SASEGT. The CDR3 is 13 amino acids. The CDR3 protein is CASSEARSAGRFF. Here the CDR3 DNA reads TGTGCCAGCAGTGAAGCGAGATCAGCAGGGCGGTTCTTC.

CDR3 region: CASSGQQHQPQHF. The CDR3 bases are TGTGCCAGCAGCGGACAGCAACATCAGCCCCAGCATTTT. The V and J genes are TRBV7-9 and TRBJ1-5; D possibly corresponds to TRBD1 (6 bases). Germline CDR1 reads SEHNR; CDR2 reads FQNEAQ (reference sequence). The V end was cut by 5 bases, the J end by 5 bases, with 10 bases between. This CDR3 is built from 13 residues. Combining the CDR3 with reference TRBV7-9 and TRBJ1-5 gives the whole variable domain DTGVSQNPRHKITKRGQNVTFRCDPISEHNRLYWYRQTLGQGPEFLTYFQNEAQLEKSRLLSDRFSAERPKGSFSTLEIQRTEQGDSAMYLCASSGQQHQPQHFGDGTRLSIL.

The gene calls are TRBV5-1 and TRBJ2-1, with D perhaps matching TRBD1 (5 bases). Trimming left V 3 bases short and J 5 bases short, with 15 bases between. Germline V CDR1 and CDR2: SGHRS, YFSETQ. CDR3 size: 15 residues. CDR3 nucleotides: TGCGCCAGCAGCTCCGAAGGGGCTACCCACAATGAGCAGTTCTTC. Translating it yields CASSSEGATHNEQFF. The whole variable domain, remainder taken from reference TRBV5-1 and TRBJ2-1, is KAGVTQTPRYLIKTRGQQVTLSCSPISGHRSVSWYQQTPGQGLQFLFEYFSETQRNKGNFPGRFSGRQFSNSRSEMNVSTLELGDSALYLCASSSEGATHNEQFFGPGTRLTVL.